This record covers a single T cell receptor (beta chain). Time point given: newly diagnosed GD, antithyroid drugs for less than 3 months. TCR sequences were obtained from RNA taken from PBMCs. CDR1 and CDR2 from the germline V gene are WNHNN and SYGVQD (reference sequence). V was pared by 0 bases and J by 7 bases, with 2 bases of the junction left unmatched. The CDR3 totals 14 residues. This specimen comes from a study of regulatory T cells in long-lasting Graves disease. With iRepertoire HTBI primers and Arm-PCR of CDR3 regions, TCR beta libraries were built. In the study's own analysis: Throughout the samples, researchers identified roughly 60 TRBV and some 14 TRBJ segments. One entry per CDR3 protein results from TCRdb running MiXCR on the multiplex PCR reads. These V and J calls originate from TCRdb's pipeline instead of the authors' own analysis. The data hold 350,000 to 450,000 distinct CDR3 sequences, with around 16% observed a single time.

These same data were also listed under a study on T cells in Graves' hyperthyroidism and ophthalmopathy.

This clonotype was obtained from a woman aged 40 to 55 with Graves disease. The sample in question was peripheral blood mononuclear cells (PBMCs), obtained at new diagnosis, from a patient treated with antithyroid drugs. The chain uses TRBV10-1 and TRBJ2-7; 11 nucleotides line up with TRBD2. The CDR3 DNA is TGCGCCAGCAGTGAGTCCGGGACTAGCGGTGAGCAGTACTTC. Protein: CASSESGTSGEQYF.